Sample share makes the clone carrying this T cell receptor beta chain large. Its antigen remains unknown. TCRdb independently ran MiXCR on the 5' RACE reads; one entry per CDR3 protein. The sample has 60,000 to 75,000 distinct CDR3 sequences, approximately 6.3% seen once. This CDR3 is 14 amino acids long. The germline CDR1 and CDR2 sequences are MNHEY and SMNVEV (reference sequence). Trimming pared 5 bases from V and 7 bases from J, leaving 14 bases between. The data are from a study of spatial heterogeneity in lung cancer. Overall study findings and caveats: Blood carried ubiquitous expanded tumor TCRs more at resection than follow-up.

Time point here: sample taken at primary tumor resection. The donor population consisted of roughly 70 patients with untreated, early-stage non-small cell lung cancer. Whole RNA came from tumor, nontumor lung or frozen PBMC and was sequenced without being sorted. The rearrangement joins TRBV27 to TRBJ2-2; D remains unclear. Sequenced here: PBMCs, sampled at surgery. The source is a female donor with early-stage non-small cell lung cancer. This CDR3 reads CASSPPLRLGELFF. In DNA form, the CDR3 reads TGTGCCAGCAGTCCACCTCTAAGGCTCGGGGAGCTGTTTTTT.